The source of this TCR beta chain is a study of blood T cell repertoires in COVID-19. Overall study: Italy, Spain and the United States were the sources of the convalescent and acute COVID-19 samples. T cells, B-cell-depleted T cells, or PBMCs provided the cDNA or gDNA that served as material.

Under the authors' procedure: Quantification of nucleated cells was approximated via reference gene primer amplification. Sequenced by immunoSEQ multiplex PCR; TCRdb stores in-frame clones only, minus some. Clonal size and the V and J genes are those of that table, whereas D and trimming came from the DNA. The sample has roughly 63,000 clones; 70% to 80% are singletons. This receptor was identified in a human donor in a cohort sampled during active COVID-19. The sample comprised peripheral blood.

The CDR3 DNA reads TGTGCCAGTAGTATAGGGATATTGGGCAGTTTATTTTACGAGCAGTACTTC. This encodes CASSIGILGSLFYEQYF. This rearrangement joins TRBV19 to TRBJ2-7, with no clear D. The CDR3 is 17 amino acids. Germline V CDR1 and CDR2: LNHDA, SQIVND (reference sequence). Trimming took 1 base from V and 4 from J, leaving 20 bases between them.